This T cell receptor beta chain was observed in a study of CD8 T cells in ankylosing spondylitis. Trimming shortened V by 5 bases and J by 3 bases, and 13 bases separated the two germline ends. The CDR3 covers 15 residues. One entry per CDR3 protein results from TCRdb running MiXCR on the 5' RACE reads. The repertoire holds roughly 40,000 distinct CDR3 sequences, with approximately 16% as singletons. This receptor was taken from a male donor with ankylosing spondylitis or in good health (not recorded which). Sequencing was performed on blood. The chain has TRBV12-3 or TRBV12-4 and TRBJ2-2; D is unclear. CDR3 bases: TGTGCCAGCAGTCGGACGACCCCCTACACCGGGGAGCTGTTTTTT. It is translated as CASSRTTPYTGELFF.